The 31 T cell receptor beta chains below all came from one sample that was sequenced in a study of blood T cell repertoires in COVID-19. TCRdb's copy holds only in-frame clones and misses some; the assay was immunoSEQ multiplex PCR. Counted here are fewer than 150,000 clones, 84% occurring once; the ten biggest clones make up about 4%. The sample comprised PBMCs or T cells enriched from blood (not recorded which). These receptors all come from a man between 45 and 60 years old in a cohort exposed to, infected with or recovered from COVID-19 (not recorded which).

The chain couples TRBV28 to TRBJ2-3; D may be TRBD1 (5 bases). V dropped 6 bases and J dropped 10 bases, with 14 bases sitting between them. The CDR3 spans 12 residues. CDR1 and CDR2 from the germline V gene are MDHEN and SYDVKM. Written as DNA, the CDR3 is TGTGCCAGCAGCTCGTACAGGTTATCGCAGTATTTT. Protein: CASSSYRLSQYF. The full variable domain, with the rest looked up from reference TRBV28 and TRBJ2-3, is DVKVTQSSRYLVKRTGEKVFLECVQDMDHENMFWYRQDPGLGLRLIYFSYDVKMKEKGDIPEGYSVSREKKERFSLILESASTNQTSMYLCASSSYRLSQYFGPGTRLTVL.

The rearrangement links TRBV5-1 to TRBJ2-1, with TRBD2 as a possible D gene (7 bases). Germline CDR1 SGHRS, CDR2 YFSETQ. The CDR3 is 14 amino acids. V was pared by 0 bases and J by 9 bases, with 13 bases between. CDR3 nucleotide sequence: TGCGCCAGCAGCTTGGCCGGGGGGCCGAGTGAGCAGTTCTTC. Protein: CASSLAGGPSEQFF.

V and J are TRBV11-2 and TRBJ1-4; 9 bases are a match to TRBD1. V shed 5 bases, J shed 8 bases, and the junction held 9 bases outside the gene matches. Germline loops: CDR1 SGHAT, CDR2 FQNNGV. There are 15 residues in the CDR3. In DNA, the CDR3 is TGTGCCAGCAGCCCCCCGGGACAGGGTGGGGAAAAACTGTTTTTT. Its protein is CASSPPGQGGEKLFF.

The chain carries TRBV2 and TRBJ2-7; 12 bases are shared with TRBD1. The CDR3 has 14 residues. Germline V gives CDR1 SNHLY, CDR2 FYNNEI. V lost 11 bases to trimming and J lost 5 bases; unmatched junction nucleotides: 10. CDR3 in amino acids: CAGDRGLIEDEQYF. The DNA for the CDR3 is TGTGCCGGGGACAGGGGGCTCATCGAGGACGAGCAGTACTTC.

The genes are TRBV27 and TRBJ1-6; D might be TRBD1 (6 bases). This CDR3 spans 15 amino acids. Germline CDR1 reads MNHEY; CDR2 reads SMNVEV (reference sequence). V lost 8 bases and J 9 bases, leaving 20 bases between the germline ends. CDR3 protein: CASRTQGGFGSPLHF. The CDR3 DNA reads TGTGCCAGCCGCACACAGGGTGGGTTTGGTTCACCCCTCCACTTT.

The chain links TRBV24-1 to TRBJ1-4; D is undetermined. This CDR3 is built from 14 residues. The V and J ends lost 6 bases and 8 bases respectively, with 15 bases between them. CDR1 KGHDR and CDR2 SFDVKD come from the germline V gene. This chain's CDR3 is CATSRGVAPEKLFF. The DNA of the CDR3 is TGTGCCACCAGTCGGGGAGTCGCTCCAGAAAAACTGTTTTTT.

This clone has only a few counts. The chain carries TRBV6-1 and TRBJ1-1; 10 bases are a match to TRBD1. The CDR3 loop spans 13 amino acids. V lost 3 bases and J lost 13; bases outside the gene matches: 8. Germline values: CDR1 MNHNS, CDR2 SASEGT. CDR3 DNA: TGTGCCAGCAGTGAGGTTGGGGGACAGGGGAATTTCTTT. Translating gives CASSEVGGQGNFF.

This clone was recorded once. This chain links TRBV5-1 with TRBJ1-2, with TRBD1 matching over 9 bases. The CDR3 consists of 13 residues. Germline V gives CDR1 SGHRS, CDR2 YFSETQ. V was clipped by 2 bases and J by 5 bases; unmatched bases: 1. The CDR3 here is CASSFGTGYGYTF. The CDR3 coding sequence is TGCGCCAGCAGCTTTGGGACAGGGTATGGCTACACCTTC.

The rearrangement links TRBV7-9 to TRBJ2-7, with TRBD2 matching over 10 bases. Germline V gives CDR1 SEHNR, CDR2 FQNEAQ (reference sequence). This CDR3 has 15 residues. The V gene end was trimmed by 1 base and the J gene end by 7 bases; junction bases not matched to a gene: 7. This chain's CDR3 is CASSLVLAGEWEQYF. The CDR3 nucleotides are TGTGCCAGCAGCTTAGTCCTAGCGGGAGAATGGGAGCAGTACTTC.

V gene TRBV16 combines with J gene TRBJ2-5; D perhaps matches TRBD2 (7 bases). Germline V gives CDR1 KGHSY, CDR2 FQNENV. The CDR3 is 15 amino acids. Trimming took 2 bases from V and 1 from J, leaving 11 bases between them. DNA of the CDR3: TGTGCCAGCAGCCAAGGCGGGGGCCTCCAAGAGACCCAGTACTTC. Protein product: CASSQGGGLQETQYF.

The chain combines TRBV4-1 with TRBJ2-3; no definite D call. This CDR3 comprises 12 residues. The V end was cut by 4 bases, the J end by 4 bases, with 6 bases between. Germline lookup yields CDR1 MGHRA and CDR2 YSYEKL. The CDR3 DNA reads as TGCGCCAGCAGCCGCCAGGCAGATACGCAGTATTTT. This sequence encodes CASSRQADTQYF.

The V call is TRBV7-3, the J call TRBJ2-6, with 9 bases lining up with TRBD1. The germline CDR1 and CDR2 sequences are SGHTA and FQGTGA. The CDR3 spans 17 residues. The J segment lost 1 base and the V segment lost 0 bases, leaving 1 base of the junction unmatched. In DNA, the CDR3 is TGTGCCAGCAGCTTAACCGGGACAGGGTCTGGGGCCAACGTCCTGACTTTC. It encodes CASSLTGTGSGANVLTF. The complete variable domain, with remaining parts taken from reference TRBV7-3 and TRBJ2-6, reads GAGVSQTPSNKVTEKGKYVELRCDPISGHTALYWYRQSLGQGPEFLIYFQGTGAADDSGLPNDRFFAVRPEGSVSTLKIQRTERGDSAVYLCASSLTGTGSGANVLTFGAGSRLTVL.

This clone has only one observation. Other DNA sequences in the same sample also yield this CDR3. J is TRBJ1-2 and V is TRBV25-1; 7 nucleotides agree with TRBD1. This CDR3 is built from 12 residues. Trimming took 3 bases from V and 8 from J; bases not matched to a gene: 3. Looked up from germline, CDR1 is MGHDK and CDR2 is SYGVNS. The DNA for the CDR3 is TGTGCCAGCAGTGAGACAGGGAACGGCTACACCTTC. It specifies CASSETGNGYTF.

The CDR3 loop reads CASSMDIQPSFYTF. CDR3 bases: TGCGCCAGCAGTATGGACATCCAACCTAGTTTCTACACCTTC. The gene calls are TRBV5-1 and TRBJ1-2, with D possibly being TRBD1 (5 bases). Trimming left V 5 bases short and J 10 bases short, with 21 bases between. This CDR3 region has 14 residues. The V gene's germline CDR1 is SGHRS and CDR2 YFSETQ.

The rearrangement joins TRBV11-1 to TRBJ2-3, with 9 bases lining up with TRBD2. CDR1 is SGHAT, CDR2 FQDESV, per germline (reference sequence). The CDR3 runs 16 residues. J lost 1 base, V lost 1 base, and 3 bases had no gene match. For the CDR3, the DNA is TGTGCCAGCAGCTTAGGGGCTAGCGGGGGCACAGATACGCAGTATTTT. Residues: CASSLGASGGTDTQYF. The entire variable domain, with the rest obtained from reference TRBV11-1 and TRBJ2-3, is as follows: EAEVAQSPRYKITEKSQAVAFWCDPISGHATLYWYRQILGQGPELLVQFQDESVVDDSQLPKDRFSAERLKGVDSTLKIQPAELGDSAMYLCASSLGASGGTDTQYFGPGTRLTVL.

This clone was detected a few times. V is TRBV4-1 and J is TRBJ2-2, with 7 bases aligning to TRBD1. CDR1 MGHRA and CDR2 YSYEKL come from the germline V gene. The V gene end was trimmed by 2 bases and the J gene end by 4 bases; junction bases not matched to a gene: 1. The CDR3 consists of 14 residues. CDR3: CASSQTGATGELFF. CDR3 coding DNA: TGCGCCAGCAGCCAAACAGGGGCCACCGGGGAGCTGTTTTTT.

J is TRBJ2-3 and V is TRBV5-1; 13 nucleotides align to TRBD2. V trimming: 4 bases; J trimming: 3 bases; junction bases outside the gene matches: 5. The CDR3 spans 16 residues. Germline assignment: CDR1 SGHRS and CDR2 YFSETQ. The chain's CDR3 is CASSPGLAGVTDTQYF. DNA for the CDR3: TGCGCCAGCAGCCCCGGACTAGCGGGAGTGACAGATACGCAGTATTTT.

The V and J genes are TRBV7-9 and TRBJ1-1; unclear D gene. The CDR3 runs 12 residues. The V gene's germline CDR1 is SEHNR and CDR2 FQNEAQ (reference sequence). V gave up 5 bases and J gave up 0 bases, with 4 bases separating them. CDR3 sequence (DNA): TGTGCCAGCAGCCCAGTGAACACTGAAGCTTTCTTT. It yields the protein CASSPVNTEAFF.

The chain combines TRBV28 with TRBJ1-1; D gene unclear. From germline, CDR1 is MDHEN and CDR2 SYDVKM. V was shortened by 6 bases and J by 0 bases, with 8 bases between the two germline ends. The CDR3 spans 13 residues. Written as DNA, the CDR3 is TGTGCCAGCAGCATCACAATGAACACTGAAGCTTTCTTT. It specifies CASSITMNTEAFF.

The rearrangement joins TRBV4-3 to TRBJ2-7; TRBD1 matches 7 bases. The ends lost 4 bases at V and 6 bases at J; junction bases unmatched: 9. The CDR3 sequence is 14 residues long. Germline CDR1 is LGHNA and CDR2 is YSLEER. The CDR3: CASSLGQGEIEQYF. In nucleotides, the CDR3 is TGCGCCAGCAGCCTCGGGCAGGGGGAAATCGAGCAGTACTTC.

This clone was observed a few times. The chain has TRBV19 and TRBJ2-5; the D gene is possibly TRBD2 (5 bases). The germline V gene encodes CDR1 LNHDA and CDR2 SQIVND (reference sequence). The V end was cut by 11 bases, the J end by 4 bases, with 17 bases between. The CDR3 is made up of 13 amino acids. For the CDR3, the DNA is TGTGCCTCATCTCCGGCGGCGGGAGAGACCCAGTACTTC. Translation: CASSPAAGETQYF.

The chain uses TRBV20-1 and TRBJ1-2, with 8 bases lining up with TRBD1. Germline V gives CDR1 DFQATT, CDR2 SNEGSKA (reference sequence). V trimming: 3 bases; J trimming: 2 bases; junction bases outside the gene matches: 5. This CDR3 is built from 14 residues. The CDR3 here is CSASGHRGNYGYTF. The DNA for the CDR3 is TGCAGTGCTAGTGGCCACAGGGGGAACTATGGCTACACCTTC.

V and J are TRBV12-5 and TRBJ1-1; no clear D. CDR1 and CDR2 from the germline V gene are LGHNT and FRNRAP. The CDR3 covers 14 residues. The V end was cut by 1 base, the J end by 4 bases, with 10 bases between. The CDR3 DNA follows: TGTGCTAGTGGTTTGGGTAACAGTATCACTGAAGCTTTCTTT. It specifies CASGLGNSITEAFF.

V gene TRBV27 combines with J gene TRBJ2-3; TRBD2 aligns across 8 bases. This CDR3 spans 17 amino acids. With V trimmed by 3 bases and J by 1 base, 9 bases remained unmatched. Germline assignment: CDR1 MNHEY and CDR2 SMNVEV (reference sequence). Here the CDR3 DNA reads TGTGCCAGCAGTTTCCTCCGGTCCGGGGGGGGCACAGATACGCAGTATTTT. Translating gives CASSFLRSGGGTDTQYF.

The chain combines TRBV29-1 with TRBJ2-1; D might be TRBD2 (6 bases). Trimming took off 6 bases at V and 0 bases at J, with 15 bases between the two ends. Germline CDR1 SQVTM, CDR2 ANQGSEA. The CDR3 contains 15 residues. Here the CDR3 DNA reads TGCAGCGTCCAATGGCGGGACCACTCCTACAATGAGCAGTTCTTC. It translates to CSVQWRDHSYNEQFF.

The chain links TRBV9 to TRBJ1-2, with 8 positions matching TRBD1. The CDR3 loop spans 15 amino acids. Germline V lookup: CDR1 SGDLS, CDR2 YYNGEE. V shed 4 bases and J 0 bases; nucleotides not matched to a gene: 5. The CDR3: CASSPGTGPNYGYTF. CDR3 sequence (DNA): TGTGCCAGCAGCCCCGGGACAGGACCTAACTATGGCTACACCTTC.

The V and J genes are TRBV19 and TRBJ2-1; D remains unclear. V lost 5 bases and J lost 5, with 10 bases in between. Germline-derived CDR1 and CDR2 are LNHDA and SQIVND (reference sequence). The length of the CDR3 is 13 residues. The CDR3 spells CASSSREDNEQFF. The CDR3 DNA reads TGTGCCAGTAGTTCTCGAGAAGACAATGAGCAGTTCTTC. The full variable domain, completed using reference TRBV19 and TRBJ2-1, is DGGITQSPKYLFRKEGQNVTLSCEQNLNHDAMYWYRQDPGQGLRLIYYSQIVNDFQKGDIAEGYSVSREKKESFPLTVTSAQKNPTAFYLCASSSREDNEQFFGPGTRLTVL.

This chain connects TRBV5-4 to TRBJ2-3, with D possibly TRBD2 on 6 matching bases. Between the trimmed V and J ends, which lost 5 bases and 1 base, there was a span of 11 bases. Per the germline V gene, CDR1 is SGHNT and CDR2 is YYREEE (reference sequence). This CDR3 is built from 14 residues. The CDR3 reads CASSWEDRTDTQYF. DNA of the CDR3: TGTGCCAGCAGTTGGGAGGACCGCACAGATACGCAGTATTTT.

The chain employs TRBV30 and TRBJ2-1; TRBD2 is a possible D gene (5 bases). CDR1 and CDR2 (germline): GTSNPN, SVGIG (reference sequence). Between the trimmed V and J ends, which lost 4 bases and 5 bases, there was a span of 12 bases. The CDR3 loop spans 13 amino acids. Here the CDR3 reads CAWTGLADNEQFF. CDR3 in DNA: TGTGCCTGGACCGGACTGGCTGACAATGAGCAGTTCTTC.

The genes are TRBV19 and TRBJ1-1; D remains unclear. Per the germline V gene, CDR1 is LNHDA and CDR2 is SQIVND (reference sequence). Trimming removed 7 bases at V and 0 bases at J, with 9 bases between. The CDR3 sequence is 13 residues long. The CDR3 DNA sequence: TGTGCCAGTACCCAAAAATTGAACACTGAAGCTTTCTTT. Its protein is CASTQKLNTEAFF.

The V call is TRBV11-3, the J call TRBJ2-1; the match to TRBD2 covers 9 bases. CDR1 and CDR2 (germline): SGHNT, YENEEA. This CDR3 is 16 amino acids long. The V segment lost 2 bases and the J segment 6 bases; nucleotides outside the gene matches: 8. The DNA of the CDR3 is TGTGCCAGCAGCTTACCAGCGGGAGGCCTTACCAATGAGCAGTTCTTC. Its translation is CASSLPAGGLTNEQFF. The complete variable domain, with remaining parts taken from reference TRBV11-3 and TRBJ2-1, reads EAGVVQSPRYKIIEKKQPVAFWCNPISGHNTLYWYLQNLGQGPELLIRYENEEAVDDSQLPKDRFSAERLKGVDSTLKIQPAELGDSAVYLCASSLPAGGLTNEQFFGPGTRLTVL.